This TCR beta chain was documented in a study of vaccination effects on CD4 cells after COVID-19. Whole-study context: The median interval between the second dose and post-vaccine sampling was 72 days. Points from the study as a whole: Substantial clonal contraction characterized both infection- and vaccine-induced clones late after vaccination.

Antigen-specific CD4+ T cells were first expanded with viral peptide pools by the ViraFEST assay and only then sequenced. When about ten days of culture had elapsed, CD4+ T cells were isolated. Participants each got two BNT162b2 or mRNA-1273 vaccine doses. PBMC cultures contained 2 million or so cells per well, around 10 IU/ml IL-2 and approximately 9.4 ug/ml peptides. Half the medium was replaced with IL-2 medium on days 3 and 7. Concerning this clone itself: Its matching antigen is unknown.

Method: immunoSEQ multiplex PCR; TCRdb's copy keeps in-frame clones and lacks some. The sample lists about 72,000 clones, about 80% occurring once. The sequencing here drew on CD4+ T cells from PBMCs cultured with HCoV-229E spike peptides, taken after COVID-19 vaccination. The TCR originated in a human donor who received a COVID-19 vaccine.

CDR3 bases: TGTGCCAGCGGTGGGACTAGCGGGGTCCCCGAGACCCAGTACTTC. The encoded protein is CASGGTSGVPETQYF. The chain is built from TRBV2 and TRBJ2-5; 13 nucleotides line up with TRBD2. Trimming at V came to 8 bases and at J to 5 bases, leaving 8 bases not matched to a gene. The CDR3 totals 15 residues. Germline CDR1 and CDR2: SNHLY and FYNNEI.